Listed below are T cell receptor beta chains from one sample, sequenced in a study of cytomegalovirus exposure and HLA in healthy donors. The assay was immunoSEQ multiplex PCR, and TCRdb's table has in-frame clones only and misses some. The table includes fewer than 250,000 clones, more than 60% detected once. Sequenced sample: PBMCs. The receptor source for this set is a woman aged 25 to 39 in good health and CMV-seropositive. Each CDR3 is given with its conserved first and last residue. D genes are given only for firm matches. Rows give clone size only sometimes, using once, few, many, or a class for an expanded clone.

>.|.|TRBV2|TRBJ2-3
TGTGCCAGCAAAAGGGGTTCCCAGGATACGCAGTATTTT
CASKRGSQDTQYF
>.|.|TRBV18|TRBJ1-1
TGTGCCAGCTCACCGGGACTAAGAGAGAACACTGAAGCTTTCTTT
CASSPGLRENTEAFF
>.|once|TRBV27|TRBJ1-1
TGTGCCAGCAGTCCACAAGAGGGTTGGGCTTTCTTT
CASSPQEGWAFF
>.|.|TRBV19|TRBJ1-1
TGTGCCAGTAGTATATCGCCGCGTGAAGCTTTCTTT
CASSISPREAFF
>.|few|TRBV7-2|TRBJ1-2
TGTGCCAGCAGCTCGAGCTATGGCTACACCTTC
CASSSSYGYTF
>.|.|TRBV5-4|TRBJ2-2
TGTGCCAGCAGCTTGGCCCTACCGGCCGGGGAGCTGTTTTTT
CASSLALPAGELFF
>.|.|TRBV5-4|TRBJ2-1
TGTGCCAGCAGCTTCCACATTAATGAGCAGTTCTTC
CASSFHINEQFF
>TRBD1|.|TRBV6-6|TRBJ2-1
TGTGCCAGCAGAACACGGACAGGGGTTAGTGGGCAGTTCTTC
CASRTRTGVSGQFF
>TRBD1|.|TRBV5-5|TRBJ1-5
TGTGCCAGCAGCTCAGGGGGGAGCAATCAGCCCCAGCATTTT
CASSSGGSNQPQHF
>.|.|TRBV28|TRBJ2-2
TGTGCCAGCAGTGGCAGGGTGGTGGGGGAGCTGTTTTTT
CASSGRVVGELFF
>.|few|TRBV10-3|TRBJ2-5
TGTGCCATCAGGGCGGGACAGACTCAAGAGACCCAGTACTTC
CAIRAGQTQETQYF
>.|.|TRBV5-1|TRBJ2-3
TGCGCCAGCAATATGGAGGCAGGCACAGATACGCAGTATTTT
CASNMEAGTDTQYF
>.|few|TRBV7-8|TRBJ2-2
TGTGCCAGCAGCTTAACCGGAGCCGGGGAGCTGTTTTTT
CASSLTGAGELFF
>.|.|TRBV7-2|TRBJ1-1
TGTGCCGGCAGCTTAGAACGGTTGAACACTGAAGCTTTCTTT
CAGSLERLNTEAFF
>.|.|TRBV9|TRBJ2-7
.
CASSVARGILF
>.|.|TRBV6-1|TRBJ1-3
TGTGCCAGCAGTCCCCGTGGAAACACCATATATTTT
CASSPRGNTIYF
>TRBD2|.|TRBV10-3|TRBJ2-1
TGTGCCATCAGGGGGACTAGTGTGAGTGAGCAGTTCTTC
CAIRGTSVSEQFF
>.|.|TRBV7-2|TRBJ2-2
TGTGCCAGCAGCTTAGCGATGGCGGATTACACCGGGGAGCTGTTTTTT
CASSLAMADYTGELFF
>.|once|TRBV5-6|TRBJ2-5
TGTGCCAGCAGCTGGGCCCCAGAGACCCAGTACTTC
CASSWAPETQYF
>TRBD2|.|TRBV7-9|TRBJ2-5
TGTGCCAGCAGCCCCCGGGGGGGTTCGTACCAAGAGACCCAGTACTTC
CASSPRGGSYQETQYF
>TRBD2|.|TRBV5-1|TRBJ2-3
TGCGCCAGCAGCTTGGTGATCGGCGGGGGGGATACGCAGTATTTT
CASSLVIGGGDTQYF
>.|.|TRBV5-4|TRBJ2-2
TGTGCCAGCAGCTTGGCCGGGGCGGGACACACCGGGGAGCTGTTTTTT
CASSLAGAGHTGELFF
>.|.|TRBV28|TRBJ1-1
TGTGCCAGCAGTTTAGGGGCATCGGGGGTTTCTGAAGCTTTCTTT
CASSLGASGVSEAFF
>.|once|TRBV4-2|TRBJ2-1
TGTGCCAGCAGCCAAGCCATACTAGCTTACAATGAGCAGTTCTTC
CASSQAILAYNEQFF
>TRBD1|.|TRBV18|TRBJ2-3
TGTGCCAGCTCAAGGGACAGGGATAGCACAGATACGCAGTATTTT
CASSRDRDSTDTQYF
>TRBD1|once|TRBV14|TRBJ1-4
TGTGCCAGCAGCCAAGATTATTTTGGACAGGGAGGCGAAAAACTGTTTTTT
CASSQDYFGQGGEKLFF
>.|.|TRBV5-1|TRBJ2-3
TGCGCCAGCAGCCCGGGGTTGGGCGCAGATACGCAGTATTTT
CASSPGLGADTQYF
>TRBD1|.|TRBV7-2|TRBJ1-5
TGTGCCAGCAGCATGGGACAGTTCTATCAGCCCCAGCATTTT
CASSMGQFYQPQHF